The clone carrying this T cell receptor (beta chain) showed up many times. Its antigen is unidentified. The junction shows a germline mismatch at one end, possibly a read error. This sample stems from a study of Graves' ophthalmopathy and Graves' hyperthyroidism. Study conclusions and caveats: Using 13 signatures, a model distinguished ophthalmopathy from stable hyperthyroidism, reaching roughly 90% sensitivity and 80% to 83% specificity. Blood contained most expanded thyroid clonotypes exceeding 0.001 frequency.

The CDR3 runs 13 residues. Moderate-to-severe activity, CAS ≥3, NOSPECS ≥4 and duration under 3 months were recorded for donors with ophthalmopathy. Researchers turned away patients with other autoimmune diseases, uncontrolled infections, pregnancy or lactation. The TCR beta CDR3 regions underwent amplification from RNA transcripts. Second-round multiplex PCR followed a first-round RT-PCR using HTBI primers. In TCRdb, the multiplex PCR reads were re-called with MiXCR into one record per CDR3 protein. The sample yields hundreds of thousands of distinct CDR3 sequences, roughly 40% seen once. The TCR originated in an adult man with Graves' ophthalmopathy. Sequenced material: peripheral blood. The chain employs TRBV12-3 or TRBV12-4 and TRBJ2-5, with 11 nucleotides matching TRBD1. The CDR3 sequence is CASSLKPGTGGNF. Here the CDR3 DNA reads TGTGCCAGCAGTTTAAAGCCGGGGACAGGGGGAAACTTC.